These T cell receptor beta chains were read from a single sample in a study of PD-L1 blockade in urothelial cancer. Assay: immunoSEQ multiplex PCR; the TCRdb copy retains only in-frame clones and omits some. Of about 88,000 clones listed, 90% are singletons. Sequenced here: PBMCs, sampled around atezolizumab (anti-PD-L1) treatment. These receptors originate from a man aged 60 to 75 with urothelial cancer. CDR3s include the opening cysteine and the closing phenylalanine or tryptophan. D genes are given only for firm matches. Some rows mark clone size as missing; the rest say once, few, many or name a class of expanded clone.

CASSASLRTGGPPEQYF | TGTGCCAGCAGCGCCTCTTTAAGGACAGGGGGACCCCCCGAGCAGTACTTC | TRBD1 | TRBJ2-7 | . | TRBV9
CASSQDPLIAGANEQFF | TGTGCCAGCAGCCAAGATCCCTTGATAGCGGGAGCCAATGAGCAGTTCTTC | TRBD2 | TRBJ2-1 | . | TRBV4-2
CSVGAGGITDTQYF | TGCAGCGTTGGTGCGGGGGGGATCACAGATACGCAGTATTTT | TRBD2 | TRBJ2-3 | . | TRBV29-1
CASSRETSGRTDTQYF | TGTGCCAGCAGCCGAGAGACTAGCGGGAGAACAGATACGCAGTATTTT | TRBD2 | TRBJ2-3 | . | TRBV4-2
CASSLQGNEQFF | TGTGCCAGCAGCTTGCAGGGCAATGAGCAGTTCTTC | . | TRBJ2-1 | . | TRBV5-5
CASSLVFSSGRAQDTQYF | TGTGCCAGCAGCTTAGTCTTCTCTAGCGGGAGGGCCCAGGATACGCAGTATTTT | TRBD2 | TRBJ2-3 | . | TRBV7-9
CASSPTLFGQATNTEAFF | TGCGCCAGCAGCCCGACTCTATTCGGACAGGCGACGAACACTGAAGCTTTCTTT | TRBD1 | TRBJ1-1 | . | TRBV5-1
CAISDGGRGNKLFF | TGTGCCATCAGTGACGGGGGGCGCGGGAATAAACTGTTTTTT | . | TRBJ1-4 | . | TRBV10-3
CATSTSGFVGYTF | TGTGCCACCAGCACGTCGGGATTTGTCGGCTACACCTTC | . | TRBJ1-2 | . | TRBV15
CAWSLGGYEQYF | TGTGCCTGGAGTCTAGGGGGCTACGAGCAGTACTTC | . | TRBJ2-7 | . | TRBV30
CASRGHLNTEAFF | TGTGCCAGCCGAGGACATCTGAACACTGAAGCTTTCTTT | . | TRBJ1-1 | . | TRBV19
CASSPGQGSTDTQYF | TGTGCCAGCTCCCCTGGCCAGGGTAGCACAGATACGCAGTATTTT | . | TRBJ2-3 | . | TRBV18
CATSSHPTSGVYEQYF | TGTGCCACCAGCAGCCACCCGACTAGCGGAGTTTACGAGCAGTACTTC | TRBD2 | TRBJ2-7 | . | TRBV15
CASSWSGQDSSYEQYF | TGTGCCAGTAGTTGGAGTGGACAGGACAGCTCCTACGAGCAGTACTTC | TRBD1 | TRBJ2-7 | . | TRBV19
CASSLSGQRAGNTIYF | TGTGCCAGCAGCTTATCCGGACAACGCGCTGGAAACACCATATATTTT | . | TRBJ1-3 | . | TRBV7-9
CASSQGPGAGANVLTF | TGCGCCAGCAGCCAAGGTCCAGGGGCTGGGGCCAACGTCCTGACTTTC | . | TRBJ2-6 | . | TRBV4-3
CASSLQRNYGYTF | TGTGCCAGCAGCTTACAACGGAACTATGGCTACACCTTC | . | TRBJ1-2 | . | TRBV11-2
CASSQAVQGAKAFF | TGCGCCAGCAGCCAAGCCGTCCAAGGGGCGAAGGCTTTCTTT | . | TRBJ1-1 | . | TRBV4-3
CASSEQNTEAFF | TGTGCCAGCAGCGAGCAGAACACTGAAGCTTTCTTT | . | TRBJ1-1 | . | TRBV9
CASRTSLRGATEAFF | TGTGCCAGCAGAACCTCCCTGCGGGGGGCAACTGAAGCTTTCTTT | . | TRBJ1-1 | . | TRBV5-8
CASSGRTSGVGDSHEQFF | TGTGCCAGCAGTGGGAGGACTAGCGGGGTCGGCGATTCTCATGAGCAGTTCTTC | TRBD2 | TRBJ2-1 | . | TRBV6-1
CAWSIRQGGGNQPQHF | TGTGCCTGGAGTATTCGTCAGGGAGGAGGCAATCAGCCCCAGCATTTT | . | TRBJ1-5 | once | TRBV30
CASSPQFGETGELFF | TGTGCCAGCAGCCCCCAGTTTGGAGAGACCGGGGAGCTGTTTTTT | . | TRBJ2-2 | . | TRBV7-3
CASSLAGGFGGYTF | TGTGCCAGCAGCTTGGCCGGGGGTTTCGGTGGCTACACCTTC | . | TRBJ1-2 | . | TRBV5-4
CASSFLSGGSWTNTIYF | TGTGCCAGCAGCTTTCTTTCCGGGGGGTCCTGGACAAACACCATATATTTT | . | TRBJ1-3 | . | TRBV5-5
CASSYGQPGSGNTIYF | TGCGCCAGCAGCTATGGACAACCCGGATCTGGAAACACCATATATTTT | . | TRBJ1-3 | . | TRBV10-2
CASSITGGAGGTDTQYF | TGTGCCAGCAGCATCACAGGGGGCGCGGGGGGCACAGATACGCAGTATTTT | TRBD1 | TRBJ2-3 | few | TRBV5-8
CASRDLVETQYF | TGCGCCAGCAGGGACTTAGTTGAGACCCAGTACTTC | . | TRBJ2-5 | . | TRBV10-2
CASSEGQGGQPQHF | TGTGCCAGCAGCGAAGGACAGGGAGGTCAGCCCCAGCATTTT | TRBD1 | TRBJ1-5 | . | TRBV6-1
CASSSPGGPGELFF | TGTGCCAGCAGTTCTCCGGGAGGGCCCGGGGAGCTGTTTTTT | TRBD2 | TRBJ2-2 | . | TRBV28
CASRRLAGYNEQFF | TGCGCCAGCCGTAGACTAGCGGGGTACAATGAGCAGTTCTTC | TRBD2 | TRBJ2-1 | . | TRBV5-1
CAWSSGRRETQYF | TGTGCCTGGAGTTCAGGGAGGCGGGAGACCCAGTACTTC | . | TRBJ2-5 | . | TRBV30
CASSFGPLGAGVNEQFF | TGTGCCAGCAGCTTCGGACCCCTTGGGGCGGGAGTTAATGAGCAGTTCTTC | TRBD2 | TRBJ2-1 | . | TRBV7-9
CASSPGRASDQPQHF | TGTGCCAGCTCACCAGGGCGGGCCTCGGATCAGCCCCAGCATTTT | . | TRBJ1-5 | . | TRBV18
CASSLDGTGILYF | TGCGCCAGCAGCTTGGACGGGACAGGGATTCTGTACTTC | TRBD1 | TRBJ2-7 | . | TRBV5-1
CASTLGPGVTGELFF | TGTGCCAGCACCCTAGGACCCGGGGTCACCGGGGAGCTGTTTTTT | . | TRBJ2-2 | . | TRBV27
CASSLEQGRLQYF | TGTGCCAGCAGCTTAGAACAGGGGCGCCTTCAGTACTTC | TRBD1 | TRBJ2-4 | . | TRBV7-2
CASSAGTGHTDTQYF | TGTGCCAGCAGCGCCGGGACAGGCCACACAGATACGCAGTATTTT | TRBD1 | TRBJ2-3 | . | TRBV7-6
CASSSEDRGYGYTF | TGTGCCAGCAGTTCAGAAGACCGGGGCTATGGCTACACCTTC | . | TRBJ1-2 | . | TRBV6-6
CATSATRGAPLHF | TGTGCCACCAGCGCGACCCGGGGGGCACCCCTCCACTTT | . | TRBJ1-6 | . | TRBV15
CASERRAGGVTGELFF | TGTGCCAGCGAGAGAAGGGCGGGGGGTGTCACCGGGGAGCTGTTTTTT | TRBD2 | TRBJ2-2 | . | TRBV28
CASSQTGNTGELFF | TGTGCCAGTAGCCAGACAGGGAACACCGGGGAGCTGTTTTTT | . | TRBJ2-2 | . | TRBV19
CASTGGRETQYF | TGTGCCAGCACAGGAGGAAGAGAGACCCAGTACTTC | . | TRBJ2-5 | . | TRBV6-1
CASSLTSGETGELFF | TGCGCCAGCAGCTTGACTAGCGGGGAAACCGGGGAGCTGTTTTTT | TRBD2 | TRBJ2-2 | once | TRBV5-1
CASMAGSGNTIYF | TGTGCCAGCATGGCGGGGTCTGGAAACACCATATATTTT | . | TRBJ1-3 | . | TRBV6-1
CASSVGGASGVLDTQYF | TGTGCCAGCAGCGTAGGAGGGGCTAGCGGGGTTTTAGATACGCAGTATTTT | TRBD2 | TRBJ2-3 | . | TRBV9
CASSSPTGASYEQYF | TGTGCCAGCAGCTCTCCGACAGGGGCCTCCTACGAGCAGTACTTC | TRBD1 | TRBJ2-7 | . | TRBV7-2
CSVEESAGITEAFF | TGCAGCGTTGAAGAATCGGCAGGGATCACTGAAGCTTTCTTT | . | TRBJ1-1 | . | TRBV29-1
CASSWGDTGELFF | TGTGCCAGCAGCTGGGGCGACACCGGGGAGCTGTTTTTT | . | TRBJ2-2 | . | TRBV7-2
CASRERTGFTEAFF | TGTGCCAGCAGGGAAAGAACAGGGTTCACTGAAGCTTTCTTT | . | TRBJ1-1 | . | TRBV6-1
CASRRTPMTGGATSGRNTGELFF | TGTGCCAGCAGACGTACCCCCATGACAGGGGGCGCGACTAGCGGGAGAAACACCGGGGAGCTGTTTTTT | TRBD2 | TRBJ2-2 | . | TRBV27
CASSERRRATDTQYF | TGTGCCAGCAGTGAAAGGCGGCGGGCCACAGATACGCAGTATTTT | . | TRBJ2-3 | . | TRBV6-4
CASSGGGLDGYTF | TGTGCCAGCAGCGGAGGCGGACTGGATGGCTACACCTTC | . | TRBJ1-2 | few | TRBV9
CASSGGGRGGYTF | TGTGCCAGCAGTGGTGGGGGCAGGGGAGGCTACACCTTC | . | TRBJ1-2 | . | TRBV6-5